The rows below give T cell receptor beta chains drawn from one sample of a study of shared clonotypes between healthy human individuals. Here immunoSEQ multiplex PCR was the method, and the copy in TCRdb shows in-frame clones only, minus some. The sample contains roughly 1,100,000 clones, about 80% of which appear only once. The sample consisted of memory CD4+ T cells sorted from blood. The receptor source for this set is a man aged 18 to 29 in good health. Each CDR3 is given with its conserved first and last residue. A D gene is named only where the DNA matches it firmly. Size values are once, few and many counts, or a class for expanded clones, and some rows have none.

>NA|TRBD1|TRBJ2-2|TRBV5-1
TGCGCCAGCAGCACAACCGGGACAGGGAGCAACGGGATTACCGGGGAGCTGTTTTTT
CASSTTGTGSNGITGELFF
>NA|NA|TRBJ1-1|TRBV2
TGTGCCAGCAAGGGAGATCTGAACACTGAAGCTTTCTTT
CASKGDLNTEAFF
>NA|NA|TRBJ2-7|TRBV5-6
TGTGCCAGCAGCTTTTTCCCTAAAACCCGCTACGAGCAGTACTTC
CASSFFPKTRYEQYF
>NA|NA|TRBJ2-3|TRBV7-8
TGTGCCAGCAGCTTATTTGGGTCCACAGATACGCAGTATTTT
CASSLFGSTDTQYF
>NA|TRBD1|TRBJ1-2|TRBV5-5
TGTGCCAGCAGCCCCATTCCGGGACAGGGGGTGAGTGGCTACACCTTC
CASSPIPGQGVSGYTF
>NA|NA|TRBJ1-2|TRBV28
TGTGCCAGCAGTACCCTTCGTGGGCCACCTCTTGTATTCTTC
CASSTLRGPPLVFF
>NA|TRBD1|TRBJ1-2|TRBV7-9
TGTGCCAGCAGCTACGAGACAGGGTCCTATGGCTACACCTTC
CASSYETGSYGYTF
>NA|NA|TRBJ2-2|TRBV19
TGTGCCAGTAGTATAGCAGCCAGGGCCACCGGGGAGCTGTTTTTT
CASSIAARATGELFF
>NA|NA|TRBJ1-4|TRBV19
TGTGCCAGTAGCACCCGGGGGGCTCCGAATGAAAAACTGTTTTTT
CASSTRGAPNEKLFF
>NA|TRBD2|TRBJ2-2|TRBV10-3
TGTGCCGGAGGGACTAGCGGCACCGGGGAGCTGTTTTTT
CAGGTSGTGELFF
>NA|NA|TRBJ1-2|TRBV2
TGTGCCAGCAGTGAAAGATTCTATGGCTACACCTTC
CASSERFYGYTF
>NA|TRBD2|TRBJ2-7|TRBV11-2
TGTGCCAGCAGCACCCTAGCGGGAGGGCCAGACGAGCAGTACTTC
CASSTLAGGPDEQYF
>few|NA|TRBJ1-4|TRBV2
TGTGCCAGCAGTTTCACAGGGAATGAAAAACTGTTTTTT
CASSFTGNEKLFF
>NA|NA|TRBJ2-5|TRBV5-6
TGTGCCAGCAGCTTGGCCATTGGGGGCGGCCAAGAGACCCAGTACTTC
CASSLAIGGGQETQYF
>NA|NA|TRBJ2-5|TRBV20-1
TGCAGTGTTACAGGGTGGGAGACCCAGTACTTC
CSVTGWETQYF
>few|NA|TRBJ2-5|TRBV27
TGTGCCAACCAAGAGACCCAGTACTTC
CANQETQYF
>NA|NA|TRBJ2-5|TRBV10-3
TGTGCCATCAGTGACTCACCACAGGGAGCTGTAGGGGAGACCCAGTACTTC
CAISDSPQGAVGETQYF
>NA|NA|TRBJ2-2|TRBV5-1
TGCGCCAGCAGCTTGATATGGGGAACCGGGGAGCTGTTTTTT
CASSLIWGTGELFF
>NA|TRBD2|TRBJ2-7|TRBV4-1
TGCGCCAGCAGCCAAGGTACTAGCGGGAGGAGGTACGAGCAGTACTTC
CASSQGTSGRRYEQYF
>NA|TRBD1|TRBJ2-2|TRBV28
TGTGCCAGCAGTTTCGGCGACAGGGGTTCCGGGGAGCTGTTTTTT
CASSFGDRGSGELFF
>NA|TRBD1|TRBJ2-3|TRBV6-1
TGTGCCAGCAGTGAAGCAAATCGGGACAGTTCGGATACGCAGTATTTT
CASSEANRDSSDTQYF
>NA|TRBD2|TRBJ2-7|TRBV6-5
TGTGCCAGCAGTTACTCCCGGGGACTAGGCGAGCAGTACTTC
CASSYSRGLGEQYF
>NA|NA|TRBJ2-5|TRBV28
TGTGCCAGCAGCGACGTTCGTGTGACCCAGTACTTC
CASSDVRVTQYF
>NA|NA|TRBJ1-1|TRBV30
TGTGCCTGGAACCCGGGCATGAACACTGAAGCTTTCTTT
CAWNPGMNTEAFF
>NA|TRBD2|TRBJ2-1|TRBV19
TGTGCCAGTAGCAGGACTAGCGGGTCCTACAATGAGCAGTTCTTC
CASSRTSGSYNEQFF
>NA|NA|TRBJ2-3|TRBV28
TGTGCCAGCAGTTTCCTGAACTTCGGAGATACGCAGTATTTT
CASSFLNFGDTQYF
>NA|NA|TRBJ2-2|TRBV5-1
TGCGCCAGCAGCTTACGGACGAACACCGGGGAGCTGTTTTTT
CASSLRTNTGELFF
>NA|TRBD1|TRBJ1-5|TRBV28
TGTGCCAGCCATCAAGGGGGCGGAGTGGGAAATCAGCCCCAGCATTTT
CASHQGGGVGNQPQHF
>NA|NA|TRBJ1-6|TRBV27
TGTGCCAGCGGGCAGGGTTTGCCCCAGAGCTCCTATAATTCACCCCTCCACTTT
CASGQGLPQSSYNSPLHF
>few|NA|TRBJ1-6|TRBV7-8
TGTGCCAGCAGCTTAACGAGGGGAAATGAACCCCTCCACTTT
CASSLTRGNEPLHF
>NA|TRBD1|TRBJ2-7|TRBV27
TGTGCCAGCAGTCGGTTGACAGGGCGGCACGAGCAGTACTTC
CASSRLTGRHEQYF
>many|NA|TRBJ2-1|TRBV11-2
TGTGCCAGCAGCTCCGTCGGCATGTACAATGAGCAGTTCTTC
CASSSVGMYNEQFF
>few|NA|TRBJ1-1|TRBV30
TGTGCCTGGAAAGGTGGCTCGAGAGCTTTCTTT
CAWKGGSRAFF
>NA|NA|TRBJ2-1|TRBV7-8
TGTGCCAGCAGCTTAGGGCTCAATGAGCAGTTCTTC
CASSLGLNEQFF
>NA|NA|TRBJ2-5|TRBV19
TGTGCCAGTAGTCGGTCAGGGGGGAATGCGGAGACCCAGTACTTC
CASSRSGGNAETQYF
>NA|NA|TRBJ1-1|TRBV28
TGTGCCAGCAGAATCAACACTGAAGCTTTCTTT
CASRINTEAFF